Listed below are T cell receptor beta chains from one sample, sequenced in a study of chemoradiotherapy in HPV16-positive cancers. The table came from immunoSEQ multiplex PCR; TCRdb's copy has only in-frame clones and leaves some out. The table shows approximately 10,000 clones, with approximately 70% occurring only once. This specimen was taken from a patient who underwent chemoradiotherapy. These receptors all come from a human donor with HPV-associated anogenital cancer. CDR3s include the opening cysteine and the closing phenylalanine or tryptophan. The order of the fields is J gene, V gene, D gene, clone size, CDR3 DNA, CDR3 protein. A D gene is named only where the DNA matches it firmly. Clone size is given for some rows only: seen once, a few or many times, or a class if the clone is expanded.

j_gene: TRBJ1-4
v_gene: TRBV6-5
d_gene: TRBD1
abundance: .
CDR3nt: TGTGCCAGCGGATCGGGACAGGGTAATGAAAAACTGTTTTTT
CDR3aa: CASGSGQGNEKLFF

j_gene: TRBJ2-2
v_gene: TRBV7-9
d_gene: .
abundance: .
CDR3nt: TGTGCCAGCAGCCGCCGGGGGCCCAACACCGGGGAGCTGTTTTTT
CDR3aa: CASSRRGPNTGELFF

j_gene: TRBJ2-7
v_gene: TRBV5-4
d_gene: TRBD1
abundance: .
CDR3nt: TGTGCCAGCAGCTTGGCCGGGACAGGGGGTCACCACGAGCAGTACTTC
CDR3aa: CASSLAGTGGHHEQYF

j_gene: TRBJ1-3
v_gene: TRBV27
d_gene: .
abundance: .
CDR3nt: TGTGCCAGCAGTCCTCGGACAATCTCTGGAAACACCATATATTTT
CDR3aa: CASSPRTISGNTIYF

j_gene: TRBJ1-6
v_gene: TRBV7-3
d_gene: .
abundance: .
CDR3nt: TGTGCCAGCAGCTTAGATGGTAATTCACCCCTCCACTTT
CDR3aa: CASSLDGNSPLHF

j_gene: TRBJ1-6
v_gene: TRBV27
d_gene: TRBD1
abundance: .
CDR3nt: TGTGCCAGCAGTTTATCCCGACAGGGTTTGAATTCACCCCTCCACTTT
CDR3aa: CASSLSRQGLNSPLHF

j_gene: TRBJ2-7
v_gene: TRBV7-9
d_gene: .
abundance: few
CDR3nt: TGTGCCAGCAGCTTAGAGGGACTCACTAGGCAGTACTTC
CDR3aa: CASSLEGLTRQYF

j_gene: TRBJ2-5
v_gene: TRBV15
d_gene: .
abundance: .
CDR3nt: TGTGCCACCAGCAGAGACAGACAAGAGACCCAGTACTTC
CDR3aa: CATSRDRQETQYF

j_gene: TRBJ1-2
v_gene: TRBV13
d_gene: TRBD1
abundance: .
CDR3nt: TGTGCCAGCAGTCGATCCAGGGGGCAAAGCTATGGCTACACCTTC
CDR3aa: CASSRSRGQSYGYTF

j_gene: TRBJ1-4
v_gene: TRBV7-9
d_gene: TRBD1
abundance: .
CDR3nt: TGTGCCAGCAGCTACGGACAGGGGGTTGAAAAACTGTTTTTT
CDR3aa: CASSYGQGVEKLFF

j_gene: TRBJ2-5
v_gene: TRBV5-4
d_gene: TRBD1
abundance: .
CDR3nt: TGTGCCAGCAGCTTGGTACAGGGGGCCGAGACCCAGTACTTC
CDR3aa: CASSLVQGAETQYF

j_gene: TRBJ2-2
v_gene: TRBV5-1
d_gene: .
abundance: .
CDR3nt: TGCGCCAGCAGCTTGGCGGGGGAGGTCGGGGAGCTGTTTTTT
CDR3aa: CASSLAGEVGELFF

j_gene: TRBJ2-5
v_gene: TRBV7-2
d_gene: .
abundance: .
CDR3nt: TGTGCCAGCAGTAGGGCCCAGAGGGAGACCCAGTACTTC
CDR3aa: CASSRAQRETQYF

j_gene: TRBJ2-6
v_gene: TRBV21-1
d_gene: .
abundance: .
CDR3nt: TGTGCCAGCAGCAAAGTCCGGGGGCTCAGCTCTGGGGCCAACGTCCTGACTTTC
CDR3aa: CASSKVRGLSSGANVLTF

j_gene: TRBJ2-3
v_gene: TRBV21-1
d_gene: .
abundance: few
CDR3nt: TGTGCCAGCAGCAATGACGGAGTAAGCACAGATACGCAGTATTTT
CDR3aa: CASSNDGVSTDTQYF

j_gene: TRBJ2-7
v_gene: TRBV25-1
d_gene: TRBD1
abundance: .
CDR3nt: TGTGCCAGCAGTGAACCGGACAGGGTCCACGAGCAGTACTTC
CDR3aa: CASSEPDRVHEQYF

j_gene: TRBJ2-1
v_gene: TRBV18
d_gene: .
abundance: .
CDR3nt: TGTGCCAGCTCACCACCGTCACCGATAATTTACAATGAGCAGTTCTTC
CDR3aa: CASSPPSPIIYNEQFF

j_gene: TRBJ1-2
v_gene: TRBV5-1
d_gene: TRBD1
abundance: .
CDR3nt: TGCGCCAGCAGCCCCTCAGGGGGCGCTGGGACCGGCGGCTACACCTTC
CDR3aa: CASSPSGGAGTGGYTF

j_gene: TRBJ1-4
v_gene: TRBV4-1
d_gene: .
abundance: .
CDR3nt: TGCGCCAGCAGCCCGCAACAGGGAGGAAAAGAAAAACTGTTTTTT
CDR3aa: CASSPQQGGKEKLFF

j_gene: TRBJ2-7
v_gene: TRBV5-1
d_gene: TRBD1
abundance: .
CDR3nt: TGCGCCAGCAGCTCCGGGACAGGTGTGTTCGAGCAGTACTTC
CDR3aa: CASSSGTGVFEQYF

j_gene: TRBJ1-2
v_gene: TRBV29-1
d_gene: .
abundance: once
CDR3nt: TGCAGCGTTGGGAGGGGGGAAGACGGCTACACCTTC
CDR3aa: CSVGRGEDGYTF

j_gene: TRBJ1-2
v_gene: TRBV6-6
d_gene: .
abundance: .
CDR3nt: TGTGCCAGCAGTTACGAGGGGCTCCCCTATGGCTACACCTTC
CDR3aa: CASSYEGLPYGYTF

j_gene: TRBJ1-6
v_gene: TRBV6-1
d_gene: .
abundance: few
CDR3nt: TGTGCCAGCGCCACGCGCTCCTATAATTCACCCCTCCACTTT
CDR3aa: CASATRSYNSPLHF

j_gene: TRBJ1-1
v_gene: TRBV6-1
d_gene: .
abundance: .
CDR3nt: TGTGCCAGCAGTTTTGAGGGGGGAGACACTGAAGCTTTCTTT
CDR3aa: CASSFEGGDTEAFF

j_gene: TRBJ2-3
v_gene: TRBV5-6
d_gene: .
abundance: few
CDR3nt: TGTGCCAGCAGCTTCATACTACGGGAGACCACAGATACGCAGTATTTT
CDR3aa: CASSFILRETTDTQYF

j_gene: TRBJ2-7
v_gene: TRBV7-2
d_gene: .
abundance: .
CDR3nt: TGTGCCAGCAGCTTAGAGGGTGGGGGGTCCTACGAGCAGTACTTC
CDR3aa: CASSLEGGGSYEQYF

j_gene: TRBJ1-4
v_gene: TRBV7-9
d_gene: .
abundance: once
CDR3nt: TGTGCCAGCAGCTTAAGGCAGGGTGAAAAACTGTTTTTT
CDR3aa: CASSLRQGEKLFF